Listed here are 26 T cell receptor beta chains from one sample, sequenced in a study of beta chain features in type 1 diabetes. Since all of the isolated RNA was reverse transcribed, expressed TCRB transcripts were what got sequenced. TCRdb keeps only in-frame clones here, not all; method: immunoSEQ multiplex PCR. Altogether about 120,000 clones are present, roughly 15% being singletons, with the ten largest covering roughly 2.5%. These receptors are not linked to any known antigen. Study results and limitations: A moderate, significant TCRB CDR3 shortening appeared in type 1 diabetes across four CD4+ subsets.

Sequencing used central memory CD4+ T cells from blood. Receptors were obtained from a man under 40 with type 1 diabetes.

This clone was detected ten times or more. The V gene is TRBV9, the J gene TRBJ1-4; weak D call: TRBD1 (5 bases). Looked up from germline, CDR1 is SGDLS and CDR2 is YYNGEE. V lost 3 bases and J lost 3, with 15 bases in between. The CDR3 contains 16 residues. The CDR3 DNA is TGTGCCAGCAGCGCCTCAGGGAATCTAGCTAATGAAAAACTGTTTTTT. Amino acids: CASSASGNLANEKLFF.

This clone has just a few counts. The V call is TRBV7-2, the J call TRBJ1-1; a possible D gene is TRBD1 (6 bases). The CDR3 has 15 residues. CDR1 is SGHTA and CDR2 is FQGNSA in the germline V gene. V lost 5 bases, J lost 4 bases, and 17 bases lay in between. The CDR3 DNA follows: TGTGCCAGCAGCCCACACACAGGGTTGGGCACTGAAGCTTTCTTT. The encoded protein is CASSPHTGLGTEAFF.

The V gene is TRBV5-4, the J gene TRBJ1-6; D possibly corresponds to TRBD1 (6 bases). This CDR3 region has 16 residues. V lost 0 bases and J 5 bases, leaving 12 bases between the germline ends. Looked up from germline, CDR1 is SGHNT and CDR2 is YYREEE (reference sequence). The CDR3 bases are TGTGCCAGCAGCTTGGTTGGGCAGGGGAATAATTCACCCCTCCACTTT. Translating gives CASSLVGQGNNSPLHF.

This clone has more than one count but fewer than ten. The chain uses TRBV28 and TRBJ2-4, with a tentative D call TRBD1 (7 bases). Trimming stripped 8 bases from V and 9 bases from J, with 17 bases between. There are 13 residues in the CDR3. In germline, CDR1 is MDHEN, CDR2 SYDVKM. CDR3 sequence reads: CASGRQGGSIQYF. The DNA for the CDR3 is TGTGCCAGCGGGCGACAGGGAGGTAGCATTCAGTACTTC.

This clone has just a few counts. CDR3 nucleotides: TGTGCCAGCAGTGAAGATAAGGGGACAGTCGGCTACACCTTC. This translates into CASSEDKGTVGYTF. V gene TRBV2 combines with J gene TRBJ1-2; TRBD1 matches 7 bases. With V trimmed by 1 base and J by 8 bases, 7 bases remained unmatched. The germline CDR1 and CDR2 sequences are SNHLY and FYNNEI. The CDR3 consists of 14 residues.

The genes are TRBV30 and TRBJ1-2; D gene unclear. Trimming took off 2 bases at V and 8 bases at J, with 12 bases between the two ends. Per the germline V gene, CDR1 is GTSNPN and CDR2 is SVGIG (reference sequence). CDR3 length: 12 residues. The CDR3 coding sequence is TGTGCCTGGAGTCCCATGGGTTCCGGCTACACCTTC. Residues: CAWSPMGSGYTF.

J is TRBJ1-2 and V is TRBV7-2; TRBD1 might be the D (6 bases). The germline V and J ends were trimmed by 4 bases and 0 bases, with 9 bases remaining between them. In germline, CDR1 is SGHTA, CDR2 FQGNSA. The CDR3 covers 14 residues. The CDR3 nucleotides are TGTGCCAGCAGCTCGAACAGGGCTAACTATGGCTACACCTTC. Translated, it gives CASSSNRANYGYTF. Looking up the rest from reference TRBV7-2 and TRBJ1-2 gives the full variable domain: GAGVSQSPSNKVTEKGKDVELRCDPISGHTALYWYRQSLGQGLEFLIYFQGNSAPDKSGLPSDRFSAERTGGSVSTLTIQRTQQEDSAVYLCASSSNRANYGYTFGSGTRLTVV.

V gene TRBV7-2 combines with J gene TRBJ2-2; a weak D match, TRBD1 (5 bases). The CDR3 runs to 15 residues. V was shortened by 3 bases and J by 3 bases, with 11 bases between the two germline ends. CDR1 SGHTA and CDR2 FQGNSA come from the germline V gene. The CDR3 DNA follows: TGTGCCAGCAGCTTCACTGGGGCTGACACCGGGGAGCTGTTTTTT. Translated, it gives CASSFTGADTGELFF.

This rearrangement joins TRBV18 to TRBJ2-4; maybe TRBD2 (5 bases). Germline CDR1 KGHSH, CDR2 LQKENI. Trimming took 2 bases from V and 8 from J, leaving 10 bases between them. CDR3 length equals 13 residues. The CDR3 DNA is TGTGCCAGCTCACCAGAAACAGCGGACATTCAGTACTTC. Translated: CASSPETADIQYF.

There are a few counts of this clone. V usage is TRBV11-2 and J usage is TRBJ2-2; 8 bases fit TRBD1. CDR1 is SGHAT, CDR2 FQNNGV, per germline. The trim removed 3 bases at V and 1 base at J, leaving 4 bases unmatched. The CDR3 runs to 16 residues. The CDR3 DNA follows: TGTGCCAGCAGCTTCACCGGGACAGGGAACACCGGGGAGCTGTTTTTT. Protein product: CASSFTGTGNTGELFF.

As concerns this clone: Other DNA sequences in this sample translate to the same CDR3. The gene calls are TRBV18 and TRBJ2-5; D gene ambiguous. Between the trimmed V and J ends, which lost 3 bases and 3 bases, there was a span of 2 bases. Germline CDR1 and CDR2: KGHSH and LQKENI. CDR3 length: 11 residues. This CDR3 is CASSPKETQYF. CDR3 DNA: TGTGCCAGCTCACCGAAAGAGACCCAGTACTTC. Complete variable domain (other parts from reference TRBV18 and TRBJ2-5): NAGVMQNPRHLVRRRGQEARLRCSPMKGHSHVYWYRQLPEEGLKFMVYLQKENIIDESGMPKERFSAEFPKEGPSILRIQQVVRGDSAAYFCASSPKETQYFGPGTRLLVL.

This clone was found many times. The DNA of the CDR3 is TGTGCCTGGAACGGGGGCCAGACCTACGAGCAGTACTTC. Translated: CAWNGGQTYEQYF. The chain is built from TRBV30 and TRBJ2-7, with D perhaps being TRBD1 or TRBD2 (6 bases each). The germline V and J ends were trimmed by 4 bases and 2 bases, with 12 bases remaining between them. This CDR3 has 13 residues. Germline values: CDR1 GTSNPN, CDR2 SVGIG (reference sequence). Combining the CDR3 with reference TRBV30 and TRBJ2-7 gives the whole variable domain SQTIHQWPATLVQPVGSPLSLECTVEGTSNPNLYWYRQAAGRGLQLLFYSVGIGQISSEVPQNLSASRPQDRQFILSSKKLLLSDSGFYLCAWNGGQTYEQYFGPGTRLTVT.

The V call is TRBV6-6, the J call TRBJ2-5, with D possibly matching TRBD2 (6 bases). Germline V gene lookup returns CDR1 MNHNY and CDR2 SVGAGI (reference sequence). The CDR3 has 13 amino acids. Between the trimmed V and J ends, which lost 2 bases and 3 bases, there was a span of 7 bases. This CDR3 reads CASSYPSEETQYF. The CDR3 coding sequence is TGTGCCAGCAGTTACCCTAGCGAAGAGACCCAGTACTTC.

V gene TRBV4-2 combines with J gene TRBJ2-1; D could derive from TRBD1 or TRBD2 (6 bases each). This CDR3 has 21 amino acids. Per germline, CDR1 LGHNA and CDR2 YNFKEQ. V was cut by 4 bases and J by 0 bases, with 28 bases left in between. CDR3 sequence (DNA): TGTGCCAGCAGCCTACTCCCCACGGGGGCCTTGCTACCGAGCTCCTACAATGAGCAGTTCTTC. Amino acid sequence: CASSLLPTGALLPSSYNEQFF.

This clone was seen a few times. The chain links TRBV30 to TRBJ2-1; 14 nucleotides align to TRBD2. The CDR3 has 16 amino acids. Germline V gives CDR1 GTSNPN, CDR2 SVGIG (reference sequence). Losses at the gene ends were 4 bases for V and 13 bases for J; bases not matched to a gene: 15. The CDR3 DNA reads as TGTGCCTGGATCGGCCGACTAGCGGGGGGGCCTAGTGGACAGTTCTTC. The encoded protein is CAWIGRLAGGPSGQFF.

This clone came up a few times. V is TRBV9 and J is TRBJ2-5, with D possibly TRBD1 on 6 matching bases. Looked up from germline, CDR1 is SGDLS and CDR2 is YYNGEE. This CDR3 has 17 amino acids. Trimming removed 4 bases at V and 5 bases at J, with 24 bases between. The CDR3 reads CASSPRPQGNRRETQYF. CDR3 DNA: TGTGCCAGCAGCCCCAGACCCCAGGGGAACAGGCGGGAGACCCAGTACTTC.

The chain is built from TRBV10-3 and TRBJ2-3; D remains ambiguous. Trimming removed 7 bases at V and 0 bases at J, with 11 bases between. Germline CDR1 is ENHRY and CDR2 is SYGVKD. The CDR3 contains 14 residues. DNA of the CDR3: TGTGCCATCAATGGGGAATCTAGCACAGATACGCAGTATTTT. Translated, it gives CAINGESSTDTQYF.

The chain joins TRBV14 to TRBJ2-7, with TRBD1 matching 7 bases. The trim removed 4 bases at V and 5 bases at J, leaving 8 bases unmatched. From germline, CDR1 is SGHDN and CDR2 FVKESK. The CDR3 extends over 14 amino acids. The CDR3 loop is CASSLRGRPHEQYF. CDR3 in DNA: TGTGCCAGCAGCCTTAGGGGGCGTCCGCACGAGCAGTACTTC.

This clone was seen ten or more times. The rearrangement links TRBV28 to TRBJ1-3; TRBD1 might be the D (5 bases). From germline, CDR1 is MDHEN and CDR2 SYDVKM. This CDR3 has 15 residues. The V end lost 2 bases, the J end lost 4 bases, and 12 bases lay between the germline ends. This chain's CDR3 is CASSLRYRSGNTIYF. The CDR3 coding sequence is TGTGCCAGCAGTTTACGTTACAGGTCCGGAAACACCATATATTTT.

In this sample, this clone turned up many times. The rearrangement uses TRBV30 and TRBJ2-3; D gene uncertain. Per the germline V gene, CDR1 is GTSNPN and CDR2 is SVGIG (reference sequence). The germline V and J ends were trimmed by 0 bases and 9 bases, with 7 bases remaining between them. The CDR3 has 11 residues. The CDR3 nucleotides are TGTGCCTGGAGTGTACCGGGCACGCAGTATTTT. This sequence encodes CAWSVPGTQYF.

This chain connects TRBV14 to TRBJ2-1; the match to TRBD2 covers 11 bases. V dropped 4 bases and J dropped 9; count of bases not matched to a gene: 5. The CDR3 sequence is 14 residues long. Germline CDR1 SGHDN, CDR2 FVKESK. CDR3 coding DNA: TGTGCCAGCAGCCTAGCGGGGGGGACCGTTGAGCAGTTCTTC. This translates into CASSLAGGTVEQFF.

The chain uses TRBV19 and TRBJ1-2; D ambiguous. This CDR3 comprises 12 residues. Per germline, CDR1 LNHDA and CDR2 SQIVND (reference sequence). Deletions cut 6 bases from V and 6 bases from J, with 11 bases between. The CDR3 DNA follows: TGTGCCAGTAGCCGAGGGTTCGATGGCTACACCTTC. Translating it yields CASSRGFDGYTF. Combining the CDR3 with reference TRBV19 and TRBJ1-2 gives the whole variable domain DGGITQSPKYLFRKEGQNVTLSCEQNLNHDAMYWYRQDPGQGLRLIYYSQIVNDFQKGDIAEGYSVSREKKESFPLTVTSAQKNPTAFYLCASSRGFDGYTFGSGTRLTVV.

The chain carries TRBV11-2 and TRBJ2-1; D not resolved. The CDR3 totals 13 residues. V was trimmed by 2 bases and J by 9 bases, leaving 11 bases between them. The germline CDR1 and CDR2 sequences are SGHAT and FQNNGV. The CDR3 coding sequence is TGTGCCAGCAGCTTAATGGATGTCGGTGAGCAGTTCTTC. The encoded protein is CASSLMDVGEQFF.

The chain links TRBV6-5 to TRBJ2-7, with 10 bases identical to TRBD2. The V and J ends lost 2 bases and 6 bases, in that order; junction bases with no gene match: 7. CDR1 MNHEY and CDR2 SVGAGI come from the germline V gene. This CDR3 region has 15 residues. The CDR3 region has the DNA TGTGCCAGCAGTTACATCCCTAGCGGGGGAGGCGAGCAGTACTTC. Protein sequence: CASSYIPSGGGEQYF.

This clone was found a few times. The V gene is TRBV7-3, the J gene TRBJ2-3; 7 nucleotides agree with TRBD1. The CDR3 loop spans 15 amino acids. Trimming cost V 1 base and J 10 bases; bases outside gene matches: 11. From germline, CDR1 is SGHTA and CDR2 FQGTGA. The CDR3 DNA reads TGTGCCAGCAGCTTAATCGAGGGGGCTGCGTATCCGCAGTATTTT. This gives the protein CASSLIEGAAYPQYF.

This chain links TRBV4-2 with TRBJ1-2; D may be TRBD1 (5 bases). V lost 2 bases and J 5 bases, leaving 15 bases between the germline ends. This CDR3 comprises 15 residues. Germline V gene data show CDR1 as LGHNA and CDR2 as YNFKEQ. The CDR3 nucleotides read TGTGCCAGCAGCCAAATGGGGCAGGCGGTGTATGGCTACACCTTC. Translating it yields CASSQMGQAVYGYTF.